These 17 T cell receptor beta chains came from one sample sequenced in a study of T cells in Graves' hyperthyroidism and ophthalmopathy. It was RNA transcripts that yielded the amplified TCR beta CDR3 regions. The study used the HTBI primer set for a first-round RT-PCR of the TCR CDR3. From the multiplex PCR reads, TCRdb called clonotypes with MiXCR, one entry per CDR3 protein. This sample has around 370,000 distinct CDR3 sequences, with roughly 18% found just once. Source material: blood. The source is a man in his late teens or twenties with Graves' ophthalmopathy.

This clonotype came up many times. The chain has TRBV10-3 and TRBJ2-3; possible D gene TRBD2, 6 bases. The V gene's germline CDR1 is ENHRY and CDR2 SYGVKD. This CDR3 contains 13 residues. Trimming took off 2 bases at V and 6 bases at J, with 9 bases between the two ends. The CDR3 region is CAISEGGVDTQYF. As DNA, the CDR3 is TGTGCCATCAGTGAGGGCGGGGTGGATACGCAGTATTTT.

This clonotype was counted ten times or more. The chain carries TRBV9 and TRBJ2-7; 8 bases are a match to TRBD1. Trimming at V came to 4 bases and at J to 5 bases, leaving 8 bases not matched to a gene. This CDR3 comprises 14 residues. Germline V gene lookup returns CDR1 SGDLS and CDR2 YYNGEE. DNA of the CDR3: TGTGCCAGCAGCACGGGACAGGCGTTCGACGAGCAGTACTTC. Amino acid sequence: CASSTGQAFDEQYF.

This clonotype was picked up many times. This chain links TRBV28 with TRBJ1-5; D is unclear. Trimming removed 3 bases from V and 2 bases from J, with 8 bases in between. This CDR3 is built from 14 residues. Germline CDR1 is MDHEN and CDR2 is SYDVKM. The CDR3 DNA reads TGTGCCAGCAGTTTGCCGTGGGGCAATCAGCCCCAGCATTTT. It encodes CASSLPWGNQPQHF.

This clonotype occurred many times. Written as DNA, the CDR3 is TGTGCCAGCAGCCGGGGAACAGGACTAACCGAGCAGTACTTC. It translates to CASSRGTGLTEQYF. The V call is TRBV7-2, the J call TRBJ2-7; a weak D match, TRBD2 (6 bases). The CDR3 loop spans 14 amino acids. Deletions cut 5 bases from V and 6 bases from J, with 17 bases between. Germline CDR1 and CDR2: SGHTA and FQGNSA.

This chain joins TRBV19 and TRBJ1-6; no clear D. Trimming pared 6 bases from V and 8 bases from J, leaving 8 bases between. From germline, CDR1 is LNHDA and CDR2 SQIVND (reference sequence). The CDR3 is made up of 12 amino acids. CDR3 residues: CASRAADSPLHF. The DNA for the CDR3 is TGTGCCAGTAGGGCAGCCGATTCACCCCTCCACTTT. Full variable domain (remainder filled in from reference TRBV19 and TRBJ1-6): DGGITQSPKYLFRKEGQNVTLSCEQNLNHDAMYWYRQDPGQGLRLIYYSQIVNDFQKGDIAEGYSVSREKKESFPLTVTSAQKNPTAFYLCASRAADSPLHFGNGTRLTVT.

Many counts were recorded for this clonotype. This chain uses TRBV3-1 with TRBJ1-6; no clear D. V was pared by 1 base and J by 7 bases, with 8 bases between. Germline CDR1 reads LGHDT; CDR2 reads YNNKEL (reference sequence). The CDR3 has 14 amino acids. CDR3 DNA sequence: TGTGCCAGCAGCCAAGTGGAGGGAAATTCACCCCTCCACTTT. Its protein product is CASSQVEGNSPLHF.

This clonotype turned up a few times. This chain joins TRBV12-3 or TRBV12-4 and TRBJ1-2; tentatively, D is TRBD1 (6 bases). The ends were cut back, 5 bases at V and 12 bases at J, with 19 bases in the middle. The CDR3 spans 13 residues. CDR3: CASSPGQILGHTF. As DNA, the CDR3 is TGTGCCAGCAGTCCTGGACAGATTCTCGGGCACACCTTC.

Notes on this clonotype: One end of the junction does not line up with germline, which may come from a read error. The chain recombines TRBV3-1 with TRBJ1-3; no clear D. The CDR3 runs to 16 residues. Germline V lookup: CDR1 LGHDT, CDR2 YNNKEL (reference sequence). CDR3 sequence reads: CASSQESRTSGNTIHF. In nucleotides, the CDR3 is TGTGCCAGCAGCCAAGAATCCAGGACCTCTGGAAACACCATACATTTT.

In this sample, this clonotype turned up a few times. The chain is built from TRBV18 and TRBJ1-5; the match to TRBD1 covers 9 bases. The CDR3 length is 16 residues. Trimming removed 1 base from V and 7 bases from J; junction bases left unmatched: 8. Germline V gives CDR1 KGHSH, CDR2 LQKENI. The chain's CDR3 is CASSPRDRGGEQPQHF. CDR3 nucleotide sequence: TGTGCCAGCTCACCACGAGACAGGGGGGGAGAACAGCCCCAGCATTTT.

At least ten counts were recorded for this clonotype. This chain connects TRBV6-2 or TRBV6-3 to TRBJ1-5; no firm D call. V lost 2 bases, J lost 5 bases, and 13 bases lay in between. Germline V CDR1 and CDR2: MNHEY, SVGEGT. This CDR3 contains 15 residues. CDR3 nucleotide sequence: TGTGCCAGCAGTTACAGGGATAGGGAGGATCAGCCCCAGCATTTT. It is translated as CASSYRDREDQPQHF.

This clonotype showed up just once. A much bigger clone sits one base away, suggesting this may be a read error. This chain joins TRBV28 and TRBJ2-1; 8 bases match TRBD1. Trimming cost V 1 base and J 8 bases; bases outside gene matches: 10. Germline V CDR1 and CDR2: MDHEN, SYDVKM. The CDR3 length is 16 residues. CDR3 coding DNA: TGTGCCAGCAGTTTATTTTCCGGGACAGGCTGGGATGAGCAGTTCTTC. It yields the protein CASSLFSGTGWDEQFF.

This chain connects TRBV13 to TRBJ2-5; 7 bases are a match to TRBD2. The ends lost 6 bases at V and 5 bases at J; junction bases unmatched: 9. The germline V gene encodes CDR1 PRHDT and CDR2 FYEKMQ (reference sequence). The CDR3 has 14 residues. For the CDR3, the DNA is TGTGCCAGCAGTCCCCCGGGGCGGGGGGAGACCCAGTACTTC. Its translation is CASSPPGRGETQYF.

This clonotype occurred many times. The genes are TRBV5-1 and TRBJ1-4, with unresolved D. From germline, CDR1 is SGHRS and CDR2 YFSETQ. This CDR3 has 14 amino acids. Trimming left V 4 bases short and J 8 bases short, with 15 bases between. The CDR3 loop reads CASSAEPSGEKLFF. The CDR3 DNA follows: TGCGCCAGCAGCGCGGAACCTTCGGGAGAAAAACTGTTTTTT.

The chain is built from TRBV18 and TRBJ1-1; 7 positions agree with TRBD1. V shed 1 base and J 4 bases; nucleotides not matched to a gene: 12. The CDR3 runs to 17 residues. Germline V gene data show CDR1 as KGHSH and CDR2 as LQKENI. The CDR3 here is CASSPQGGGGAGTEAFF. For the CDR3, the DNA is TGTGCCAGCTCACCACAAGGTGGAGGGGGCGCGGGCACTGAAGCTTTCTTT.

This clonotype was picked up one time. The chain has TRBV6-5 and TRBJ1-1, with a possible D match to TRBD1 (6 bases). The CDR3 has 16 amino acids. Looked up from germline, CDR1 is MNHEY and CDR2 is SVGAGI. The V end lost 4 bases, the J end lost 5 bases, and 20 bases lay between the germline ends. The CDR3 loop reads CASSSSPGGAETEAFF. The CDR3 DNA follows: TGTGCCAGCAGTTCCTCCCCCGGGGGCGCGGAGACTGAAGCTTTCTTT.

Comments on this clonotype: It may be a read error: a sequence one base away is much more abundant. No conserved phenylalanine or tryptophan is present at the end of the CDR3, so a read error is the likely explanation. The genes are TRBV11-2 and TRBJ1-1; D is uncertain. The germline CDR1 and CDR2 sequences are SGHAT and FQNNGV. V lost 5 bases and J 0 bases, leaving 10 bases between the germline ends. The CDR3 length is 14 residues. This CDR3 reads CASSRLWVNTEAFL. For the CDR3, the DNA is TGTGCCAGCAGCCGCCTCTGGGTGAACACTGAAGCTTTCCTT.

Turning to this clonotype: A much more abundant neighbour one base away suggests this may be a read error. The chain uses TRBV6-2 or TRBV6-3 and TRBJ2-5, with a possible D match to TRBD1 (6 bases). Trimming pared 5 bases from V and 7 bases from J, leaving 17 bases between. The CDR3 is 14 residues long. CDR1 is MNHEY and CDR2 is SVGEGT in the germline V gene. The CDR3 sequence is CASSDRYWIGTQYF. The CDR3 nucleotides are TGTGCCAGCAGTGACAGGTATTGGATCGGGACCCAGTACTTC.